This is a list of T cell receptor beta chains from one sample in a study of human T cells and chemical hapten exposure. TCRdb reanalysed the reads using MiXCR and keeps one entry per CDR3 protein. The sample includes more than 100,000 distinct CDR3 sequences, less than 10% of them seen just once. Input material: whole blood. The receptors shown here come from a human donor in good health. Some clones in this sample may be carry-over from other donors' samples. Each CDR3 is given with its conserved first and last residue. D genes are given only for firm matches. A clone size is listed for some rows: how often the clone was seen (once, few, many), or a class if it is expanded.

>16|NA|TRBD2|TRBV3-1|TRBJ2-3
CASSQVGTSGSLTQYF
TGTGCCAGCAGCCAAGTTGGGACTAGCGGGAGTTTAACGCAGTATTTT
>16|few|NA|TRBV27|TRBJ2-2
CASRNAGTGNTGELFF
TGTGCCAGCAGAAATGCCGGGACGGGCAACACCGGGGAGCTGTTTTTT
>13|NA|NA|TRBV20-1|TRBJ2-7
CSARVGRAYEQYF
TGCAGTGCTAGAGTGGGCAGAGCCTACGAGCAGTACTTC
>15|few|TRBD2|TRBV12-3/TRBV12-4|TRBJ2-1
CASSLVSGRHNEQFF
TGTGCCAGCAGTTTAGTCAGCGGGAGACACAATGAGCAGTTCTTC
>16|many|NA|TRBV2|TRBJ2-6
CASSERGVSGANVLTF
TGTGCCAGCAGTGAACGGGGAGTCTCTGGGGCCAACGTCCTGACTTTC
>14|few|TRBD1|TRBV20-1|TRBJ1-2
CSAEDRRRNYGYTF
TGCAGTGCTGAGGACAGGCGGAGAAACTATGGCTACACCTTC
>13|many|NA|TRBV6-1|TRBJ1-2
CASRFSGVGGYTF
TGTGCCAGCAGATTTTCAGGGGTTGGTGGCTACACCTTC
>16|few|TRBD1|TRBV7-2|TRBJ2-7
CASRFTGTGDSYEQYF
TGTGCCAGCAGATTTACCGGGACAGGGGACTCCTACGAGCAGTACTTC
>14|NA|NA|TRBV18|TRBJ2-1
CASSPWRDYNEQFF
TGTGCCAGCTCACCGTGGCGCGACTACAATGAGCAGTTCTTC
>14|few|TRBD1|TRBV10-3|TRBJ1-1
CAISAGQGGSEAFF
TGTGCCATCAGTGCGGGACAGGGGGGATCCGAAGCTTTCTTT
>17|NA|NA|TRBV13|TRBJ1-4
CASSYAGGYATNEKLFF
TGTGCCAGCAGCTACGCGGGGGGCTATGCAACTAATGAAAAACTGTTTTTT
>14|NA|NA|TRBV7-6|TRBJ2-7
CATSRGRGTTEQYF
TGTGCCACCTCAAGGGGACGGGGGACGACCGAGCAGTACTTC
>17|many|NA|TRBV20-1|TRBJ1-2
CSARDRIGRDGDYGYTF
TGCAGTGCTAGAGATCGAATCGGGAGGGACGGCGACTATGGCTACACCTTC
>13|few|NA|TRBV5-5|TRBJ2-7
CASSLGGVDEQYF
TGTGCCAGCAGCTTGGGAGGAGTGGACGAGCAGTACTTC
>15|many|NA|TRBV27|TRBJ1-4
CASSGGHATNEKLFF
TGTGCCAGCAGTGGGGGACATGCAACTAATGAAAAACTGTTTTTT
>16|few|TRBD2|TRBV7-9|TRBJ2-1
CASSLVRLAGGHEQFF
TGTGCCAGCAGCTTAGTTCGGCTAGCGGGGGGTCATGAGCAGTTCTTC
>15|many|NA|TRBV4-1|TRBJ1-4
CASSQDGSTNEKLFF
TGCGCCAGCAGCCAAGATGGCAGTACTAATGAAAAACTGTTTTTT
>12|NA|NA|TRBV29-1|TRBJ2-7
CSVEWGGGEQYF
TGCAGCGTTGAATGGGGAGGCGGCGAGCAGTACTTC
>14|NA|NA|TRBV25-1|TRBJ1-1
CASSEYRVNTVAFF
TGTGCCAGCAGTGAATACCGGGTGAACACTGTAGCTTTCTTT
>17|few|TRBD1|TRBV28|TRBJ1-1
CASSFGQGKRVNTEAFF
TGTGCCAGCAGTTTCGGACAGGGAAAACGGGTGAACACTGAAGCTTTCTTT
>14|NA|NA|TRBV2|TRBJ2-2
CASSWGRSIGELFF
TGTGCCAGCAGCTGGGGGCGGTCCATCGGGGAGCTGTTTTTT
>15|many|NA|TRBV6-5|TRBJ1-2
CASSYEFPGMDGYTF
TGTGCCAGCAGTTACGAATTCCCAGGGATGGATGGCTACACCTTC
>15|many|TRBD1|TRBV4-3|TRBJ1-2
CASSQDQGALYGYTF
TGCGCCAGCAGCCAAGATCAGGGGGCTCTCTATGGCTACACCTTC
>13|once|TRBD1|TRBV27|TRBJ2-7
CASKGQFPYEQYF
TGTGCCAGCAAGGGACAGTTCCCCTACGAGCAGTACTTC
>15|few|TRBD2|TRBV20-1|TRBJ2-5
CSAHSPSGGQETQYF
TGCAGTGCCCACTCTCCCTCGGGGGGGCAAGAGACCCAGTACTTC
>15|NA|NA|TRBV19|TRBJ1-5
CASSYGVDGNQPQHF
TGTGCCAGTAGTTACGGGGTCGACGGCAATCAGCCCCAGCATTTT
>13|many|NA|TRBV29-1|TRBJ2-3
CSVRSGLTDTQYF
TGCAGCGTTCGGAGCGGGTTAACAGATACGCAGTATTTT
>15|NA|NA|TRBV5-1|TRBJ2-3
CASSLFQESTDTQYF
TGCGCCAGCAGCTTGTTTCAGGAAAGCACAGATACGCAGTATTTT
>13|few|NA|TRBV20-1|TRBJ2-5
CSAFSPGRETQYF
TGCAGTGCCTTTTCCCCCGGAAGAGAGACCCAGTACTTC
>15|few|NA|TRBV29-1|TRBJ2-7
CSVEGGRTSAYEQYF
TGCAGCGTTGAAGGAGGCAGGACAAGCGCCTACGAGCAGTACTTC
>17|few|TRBD2|TRBV27|TRBJ2-3
CASSSPSSGRSTDTQYF
TGTGCCAGCAGTTCCCCGTCTAGCGGAAGAAGCACAGATACGCAGTATTTT
>14|few|NA|TRBV14|TRBJ2-1
CASSQGARADKQFF
TGTGCCAGCAGCCAAGGGGCCCGAGCGGACAAGCAGTTCTTC
>17|many|TRBD2|TRBV27|TRBJ2-2
CASSLSIRRGGAGELFF
TGTGCCAGCAGTTTATCGATAAGGCGGGGGGGGGCCGGGGAGCTGTTTTTT
>13|NA|TRBD2|TRBV7-9|TRBJ2-1
CVSGLAQHNEQFF
TGTGTCAGCGGACTAGCGCAACACAATGAGCAGTTCTTC
>13|NA|NA|TRBV6-2/TRBV6-3|TRBJ2-5
CASRTWIRETQYF
TGTGCCAGCAGGACGTGGATTCGAGAGACCCAGTACTTC